One TCR beta chain is described in this entry. The antigen remains unidentified. The sample is drawn from a study of OX40 agonist ivuxolimab in advanced cancers. Overall study results and limits: Those patients achieving a partial response at 0.1-3.0 mg/kg showed among the lowest clonal expansion.

This table comes from immunoSEQ multiplex PCR, and its TCRdb copy is limited to in-frame clones, with some not included. The sample contains 42,000 or so clones, 81% of which appear only once. Germline assignment: CDR1 GTSNPN and CDR2 SVGIG (reference sequence). V dropped 3 bases and J dropped 5; count of bases not matched to a gene: 13. This CDR3 is built from 17 residues. The chain is built from TRBV30 and TRBJ2-5; 12 positions agree with TRBD2. This TCR derives from an adult with an advanced solid tumor such as melanoma, head and neck, liver or kidney cancer. Here the sequenced sample was CD4+ or CD8+ T cells sorted from blood, taken in a trial of the OX40 agonist ivuxolimab. Here the CDR3 DNA reads TGTGCCTGGAGCCTCACTCGGACTAGCGGGATTTGGGAGACCCAGTACTTC. The encoded protein is CAWSLTRTSGIWETQYF.